The clone carrying this TCR beta chain showed up many times. The antigen is unknown. Other autoimmune disease, uncontrolled infection, pregnancy and lactation led to exclusion. Clinical symptoms and serum thyroxine were used for diagnosis; TRAb, thyroid ultrasound and orbital computed tomography were also relied on. As the starting material, over 9 ml of fresh peripheral blood yielded the PBMCs. For repertoire sequencing, the TCR beta CDR3 regions were amplified from RNA transcripts. The library came from an HTBI-primed first-round RT-PCR and a second-round multiplex PCR. TCRdb called the multiplex PCR reads again in MiXCR, with one record for every CDR3 protein. Of almost 750,000 distinct CDR3 sequences listed, 40% are singletons. V lost 6 bases to trimming and J lost 1 base, with 13 bases between them. Germline loops: CDR1 SEHNR, CDR2 FQNEAQ (reference sequence). This CDR3 has 14 amino acids. This record comes from a study of Graves' ophthalmopathy and Graves' hyperthyroidism.

Overall study results and limits: Appearing in blood as well were most expanded thyroid clonotypes above 0.001 frequency.

This TCR derives from an adult man with Graves' ophthalmopathy. Sequenced input: peripheral blood. J is TRBJ2-7 and V is TRBV7-9; TRBD1 is a possible D gene (6 bases). CDR3 coding DNA: TGTGCCAGCAGTCCCAGGGGTGGGTCCTACGAGCAGTACTTC. Its translation: CASSPRGGSYEQYF.